The rows below give T cell receptor beta chains drawn from one sample of a study of T-cell reconstitution after alpha-beta-depleted transplantation in children. TCRdb called the PCR reads again in MiXCR, with one record for every CDR3 protein. The sample comprises about a million distinct CDR3 sequences, about 26% of which are singletons, and about 28% rests with the top ten. The sample consisted of PBMCs, mostly from graft donor cells, taken 360 days after TCRalphabeta/CD19-depleted stem cell transplant. The receptors here all came from a boy under two years old who had a stem cell transplant for SCID, so the T cells may come from the graft donor. Both conserved end residues are part of each CDR3. D genes are given only for firm matches. A clone size is listed for some rows: how often the clone was seen (once, few, many), or a class if it is expanded.

CDR3 DNA: TGCGCCAGCAGCTTGGACCCCAGGGGCGAGAACGAGCAGTACTTC; CDR3 protein: CASSLDPRGENEQYF; V gene: TRBV5-1; clone size: -; J gene: TRBJ2-7; D gene: -
CDR3 DNA: TGCAGTGCACCCTCGGCGGGGGAAAGCACAGATACGCAGTATTTT; CDR3 protein: CSAPSAGESTDTQYF; V gene: TRBV20-1; clone size: -; J gene: TRBJ2-3; D gene: TRBD2
CDR3 DNA: TGTGCCAGCACTTACCAGGGACTGAACACCGGGGAGCTGTTTTTT; CDR3 protein: CASTYQGLNTGELFF; V gene: TRBV12-3/TRBV12-4; clone size: -; J gene: TRBJ2-2; D gene: -
CDR3 DNA: TGCAGCGTTGGGCAGAGGTACAATGAGCAGTTCTTC; CDR3 protein: CSVGQRYNEQFF; V gene: TRBV29-1; clone size: many; J gene: TRBJ2-1; D gene: -
CDR3 DNA: TGTGCCAGCACCTCACGCGGCGGGGAGACCCAGTACTTC; CDR3 protein: CASTSRGGETQYF; V gene: TRBV12-3/TRBV12-4; clone size: -; J gene: TRBJ2-5; D gene: -
CDR3 DNA: TGCAGTGCGGCGGGGGAATCTCACAATGAGCAGTTCTTC; CDR3 protein: CSAAGESHNEQFF; V gene: TRBV20-1; clone size: few; J gene: TRBJ2-1; D gene: TRBD2
CDR3 DNA: TGTGCCAGCAGCCAGGGGAAACGGGCCTACGAGCAGTACTTC; CDR3 protein: CASSQGKRAYEQYF; V gene: TRBV12-3/TRBV12-4; clone size: few; J gene: TRBJ2-7; D gene: -
CDR3 DNA: TGTGCCAGCAGCCCAACAACTCTAAGCGGGGGCGGGAAAAATGAGCAGTTCTTC; CDR3 protein: CASSPTTLSGGGKNEQFF; V gene: TRBV6-2/TRBV6-3; clone size: -; J gene: TRBJ2-1; D gene: TRBD2
CDR3 DNA: TGTGCCAGCAGTCGACAGGTGAACACCGGGGAGCTGTTTTTT; CDR3 protein: CASSRQVNTGELFF; V gene: TRBV12-3/TRBV12-4; clone size: -; J gene: TRBJ2-2; D gene: -
CDR3 DNA: TGTGCCAGCAGTTTGGGGGCAGGGTTCACCTACGAGCAGTACTTC; CDR3 protein: CASSLGAGFTYEQYF; V gene: TRBV12-3/TRBV12-4; clone size: many; J gene: TRBJ2-7; D gene: -
CDR3 DNA: TGTGCCAGCAGTCCCGACGCGGATCAGCCCCAGCATTTT; CDR3 protein: CASSPDADQPQHF; V gene: TRBV6-5; clone size: few; J gene: TRBJ1-5; D gene: -
CDR3 DNA: TGTGCCATCAGTGTAACTAGCGGGGGGTTCTACAATGAGCAGTTCTTC; CDR3 protein: CAISVTSGGFYNEQFF; V gene: TRBV10-3; clone size: -; J gene: TRBJ2-1; D gene: TRBD2
CDR3 DNA: TGTGCCAGCAGCTCTACAGGGGGCGCTTGGACCGGGGAGCTGTTTTTT; CDR3 protein: CASSSTGGAWTGELFF; V gene: TRBV7-6; clone size: once; J gene: TRBJ2-2; D gene: TRBD1
CDR3 DNA: TGTGCCAGCAGCCGGACGTTGGTTGGGTTTTTGGCCAAAAACATTCAGTACTTC; CDR3 protein: CASSRTLVGFLAKNIQYF; V gene: TRBV11-2; clone size: -; J gene: TRBJ2-4; D gene: -
CDR3 DNA: TGTGCCAGCAGGCCGGTGGGGGGCGCGGGAAACACCATATATTTT; CDR3 protein: CASRPVGGAGNTIYF; V gene: TRBV27; clone size: -; J gene: TRBJ1-3; D gene: -
CDR3 DNA: TGTGCCAGCAGCGACTCGGGGGAGCAGTACTTC; CDR3 protein: CASSDSGEQYF; V gene: TRBV7-6; clone size: -; J gene: TRBJ2-7; D gene: -
CDR3 DNA: TGCAGCGTCCAGACAGGCCAAGAGACCCAGTACTTC; CDR3 protein: CSVQTGQETQYF; V gene: TRBV29-1; clone size: few; J gene: TRBJ2-5; D gene: -
CDR3 DNA: TGTGCCAGCAGCCCGAACCCCGGGGTCAATTCACCCCTCCACTTT; CDR3 protein: CASSPNPGVNSPLHF; V gene: TRBV7-8; clone size: -; J gene: TRBJ1-6; D gene: -
CDR3 DNA: TGTGCCAGCAGACACTCCCCAGCGGGGAGTTCGGATACGCAGTATTTT; CDR3 protein: CASRHSPAGSSDTQYF; V gene: TRBV6-5; clone size: -; J gene: TRBJ2-3; D gene: TRBD2
CDR3 DNA: TGTGCCAGCAGCTCAGCCGGGAGCGGATACAATGAGCAGTTCTTC; CDR3 protein: CASSSAGSGYNEQFF; V gene: TRBV7-9; clone size: few; J gene: TRBJ2-1; D gene: -
CDR3 DNA: TGTGCCAGCAGCTCAGAGGGGGCCGGCAATGAGCAGTTCTTC; CDR3 protein: CASSSEGAGNEQFF; V gene: TRBV7-9; clone size: once; J gene: TRBJ2-1; D gene: TRBD1
CDR3 DNA: TGTGCCAGCAGCCAAGGTGTTAGCGGGGGGGCAGGAGAGACCCAGTACTTC; CDR3 protein: CASSQGVSGGAGETQYF; V gene: TRBV3-1; clone size: -; J gene: TRBJ2-5; D gene: TRBD2
CDR3 DNA: TGTGCCAGCAGCGGGCTAGCTCCCACAGATACGCAGTATTTT; CDR3 protein: CASSGLAPTDTQYF; V gene: TRBV5-6; clone size: -; J gene: TRBJ2-3; D gene: -
CDR3 DNA: TGTGCCACCAGCGATGGCGGGGGGGAAGATACGCAGTATTTT; CDR3 protein: CATSDGGGEDTQYF; V gene: TRBV15; clone size: -; J gene: TRBJ2-3; D gene: TRBD2
CDR3 DNA: TGCAGTGCTAGAGATCTCTACGGGACTTGGTCCTACGAGCAGTACTTC; CDR3 protein: CSARDLYGTWSYEQYF; V gene: TRBV20-1; clone size: -; J gene: TRBJ2-7; D gene: -